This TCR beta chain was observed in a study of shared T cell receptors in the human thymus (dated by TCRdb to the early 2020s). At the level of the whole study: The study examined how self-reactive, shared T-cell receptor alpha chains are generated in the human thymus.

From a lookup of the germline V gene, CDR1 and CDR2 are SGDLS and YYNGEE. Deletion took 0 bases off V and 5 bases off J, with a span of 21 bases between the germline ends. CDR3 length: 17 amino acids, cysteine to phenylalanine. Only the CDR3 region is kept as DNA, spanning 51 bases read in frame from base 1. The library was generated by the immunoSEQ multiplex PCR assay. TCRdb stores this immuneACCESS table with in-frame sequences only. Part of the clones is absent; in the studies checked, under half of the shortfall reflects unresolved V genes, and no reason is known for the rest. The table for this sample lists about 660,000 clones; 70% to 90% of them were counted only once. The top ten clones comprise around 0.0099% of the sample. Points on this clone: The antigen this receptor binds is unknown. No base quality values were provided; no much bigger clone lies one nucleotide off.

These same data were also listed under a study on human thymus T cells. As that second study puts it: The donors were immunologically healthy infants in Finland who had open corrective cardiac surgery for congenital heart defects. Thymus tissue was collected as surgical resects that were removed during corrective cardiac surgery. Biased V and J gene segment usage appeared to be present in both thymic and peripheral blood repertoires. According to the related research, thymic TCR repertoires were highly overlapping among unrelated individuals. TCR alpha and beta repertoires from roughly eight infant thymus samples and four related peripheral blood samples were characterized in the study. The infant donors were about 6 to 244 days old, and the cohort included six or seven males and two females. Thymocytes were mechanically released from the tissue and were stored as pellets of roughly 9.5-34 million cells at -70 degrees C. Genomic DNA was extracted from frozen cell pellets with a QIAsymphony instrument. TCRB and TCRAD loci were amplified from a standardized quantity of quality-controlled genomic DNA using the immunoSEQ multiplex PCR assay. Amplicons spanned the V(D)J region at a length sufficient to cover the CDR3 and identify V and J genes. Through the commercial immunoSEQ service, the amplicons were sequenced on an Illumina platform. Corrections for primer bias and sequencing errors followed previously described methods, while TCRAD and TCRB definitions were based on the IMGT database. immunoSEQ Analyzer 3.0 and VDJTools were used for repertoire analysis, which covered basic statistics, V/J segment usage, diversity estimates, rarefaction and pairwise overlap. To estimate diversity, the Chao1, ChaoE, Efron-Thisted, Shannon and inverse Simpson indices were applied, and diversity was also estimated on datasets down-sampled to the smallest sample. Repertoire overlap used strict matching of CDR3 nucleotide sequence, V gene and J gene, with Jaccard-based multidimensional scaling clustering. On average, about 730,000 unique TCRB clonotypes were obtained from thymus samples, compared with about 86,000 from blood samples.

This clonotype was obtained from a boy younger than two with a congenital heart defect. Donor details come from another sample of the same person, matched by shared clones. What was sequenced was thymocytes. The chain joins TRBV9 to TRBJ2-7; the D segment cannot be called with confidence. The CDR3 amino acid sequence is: CASSVGPRAQSPNEQYF. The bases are TGTGCCAGCAGCGTAGGCCCAAGAGCCCAAAGTCCCAACGAGCAGTACTTC.